This T cell receptor (beta chain) was identified during a study of response to subunit inactivated influenza vaccine. Study observations and caveats: Every seasonal influenza vaccination brings in few new T cells, the authors suggested.

Germline V gene data show CDR1 as DFQATT and CDR2 as SNEGSKA (reference sequence). The V and J ends lost 3 bases and 0 bases respectively, with 5 bases between them. The CDR3 runs to 13 residues. TCRdb re-analysed the RT-PCR reads in MiXCR, keeping a single row per CDR3 protein. The sample shows 650,000 to 800,000 distinct CDR3 sequences, about 14% of them seen only once. In its sample, this clonotype was seen a few times. Its antigen is currently unknown. V usage is TRBV20-1 and J usage is TRBJ2-2; D not resolved. This specimen consisted of PBMCs from blood, obtained approximately 15 days before vaccination. This receptor was taken from a man in his fifties or sixties who received an inactivated influenza vaccine. The CDR3 DNA follows: TGCAGTGCTAGTTCGCCGAACACCGGGGAGCTGTTTTTT. Its translation is CSASSPNTGELFF.